Described below is a single TCR beta chain sequence and its context. Antigen unknown. The data belong to a study of early stage breast cancer tumors. Study context: About 80% of the 16 invasive tumors were ER+, PR+ and HER2-. The ER+/PR+/HER2- tumors included fewer than 10 ductal and a handful of lobular carcinomas. General study results and limits: Tumors had about 2.5-fold higher T cell density and higher clonality than adjacent normal breast tissue.

Data came from immunoSEQ multiplex PCR; TCRdb stores just in-frame clones and leaves some out. The sample records more than 55,000 clones, less than 90% being singletons. The source material was blood. The clonotype was recovered from a person in their 40s with breast cancer.

The CDR3, as DNA: TGCAGCGCCGGGACAGGGGAGTACAATGAGCAGTTCTTC. Protein sequence: CSAGTGEYNEQFF. This sequence joins TRBV29-1 and TRBJ2-1; TRBD1 agrees at 10 bases. Germline CDR1 and CDR2: SQVTM and ANQGSEA. The CDR3 length is 13 residues. The J segment lost 4 bases and the V segment lost 7 bases, leaving 4 bases of the junction unmatched.